The 31 T cell receptor beta chains listed next were all sequenced from one sample in a study of blood T cells in healthy people across ages. Using a J-beta primer mix together with a sample-barcoded 5' primer, a second PCR was run for roughly 7 to 11 cycles. TCRdb reprocessed the 5' RACE reads with MiXCR, giving one entry per CDR3 protein. The table includes fewer than 900,000 distinct CDR3 sequences, around 40% detected once. Sample: blood. These receptors originate from a woman aged 60-75 years in good health.

This clonotype has only a few counts. The V and J genes are TRBV7-3 and TRBJ1-6, with a weak D call TRBD1 (6 bases). Germline CDR1 is SGHTA and CDR2 is FQGTGA. The CDR3 runs to 14 residues. V shed 4 bases and J shed 6 bases, with 10 bases lying between them. The CDR3 here is CASSSQGFNSPLHF. CDR3 in DNA: TGTGCCAGCAGCTCACAGGGTTTTAATTCACCCCTCCACTTT. Full variable domain (missing parts from reference TRBV7-3 and TRBJ1-6): GAGVSQTPSNKVTEKGKYVELRCDPISGHTALYWYRQSLGQGPEFLIYFQGTGAADDSGLPNDRFFAVRPEGSVSTLKIQRTERGDSAVYLCASSSQGFNSPLHFGNGTRLTVT.

This sequence joins TRBV18 and TRBJ2-3; 12 bases align to TRBD2. The CDR3 is 19 residues long. Germline CDR1 KGHSH, CDR2 LQKENI. The J segment lost 4 bases and the V segment lost 1 base, leaving 12 bases of the junction unmatched. CDR3 coding DNA: TGTGCCAGCTCACCACAGGGCCTAGCGGGAGGGCCCTCCCCAGATACGCAGTATTTT. This codes for CASSPQGLAGGPSPDTQYF.

This chain links TRBV5-1 with TRBJ2-2; TRBD2 aligns across 12 bases. Germline assignment: CDR1 SGHRS and CDR2 YFSETQ. The CDR3 covers 19 residues. V trimming: 4 bases; J trimming: 4 bases; junction bases outside the gene matches: 14. The CDR3 DNA reads TGCGCCAGCAGCCCTACAGCCACGACTAGCGGGGGAGTCACCGGGGAGCTGTTTTTT. This codes for CASSPTATTSGGVTGELFF.

CDR3 nucleotide sequence: TGCAGCGCCATACTACAGGGGGCTTGGGAAAAACTGTTTTTT. It codes for CSAILQGAWEKLFF. This chain links TRBV29-1 with TRBJ1-4, with 9 bases fitting TRBD1. Trimming cost V 7 bases and J 8 bases; bases outside gene matches: 11. In germline, CDR1 is SQVTM, CDR2 ANQGSEA. The CDR3 sequence is 14 residues long.

This clonotype was seen once. The chain joins TRBV24-1 to TRBJ1-2; 12 positions match TRBD1. The V segment lost 3 bases and the J segment 2 bases; nucleotides outside the gene matches: 6. The germline V gene has CDR1 KGHDR and CDR2 SFDVKD. The length of the CDR3 is 17 residues. As DNA, the CDR3 is TGTGCCACCAGTGATGCCTCGGGACAGGGGGCGAACTATGGCTACACCTTC. Protein product: CATSDASGQGANYGYTF.

This clonotype was seen more than once but under ten times. The chain recombines TRBV27 with TRBJ2-1, with unresolved D. Trimming cost V 2 bases and J 2 bases, with 22 bases left between them. CDR1 is MNHEY, CDR2 SMNVEV, per germline (reference sequence). This CDR3 has 19 residues. CDR3 nucleotides: TGTGCCAGCAGTTTAACTGGCAGCCCCATTGAAGTCACCTACAATGAGCAGTTCTTC. Translated, it gives CASSLTGSPIEVTYNEQFF.

This clonotype was counted many times. This chain uses TRBV12-3 or TRBV12-4 with TRBJ2-1; TRBD1 matches at 7 bases. Losses at the gene ends were 6 bases for V and 2 bases for J; bases not matched to a gene: 7. This CDR3 has 15 residues. The CDR3 loop is CASRQRQGTYNEQFF. DNA for the CDR3: TGTGCCAGCAGGCAGAGACAGGGAACCTACAATGAGCAGTTCTTC.

This chain joins TRBV6-2 or TRBV6-3 and TRBJ2-5, with D tentatively TRBD2 (6 bases). Germline loops: CDR1 MNHEY, CDR2 SVGEGT. The CDR3 is 15 residues long. V lost 5 bases to trimming and J lost 6 bases, with 19 bases between them. The CDR3 sequence is CASSRVGSGSQTQYF. Written as DNA, the CDR3 is TGTGCCAGCAGTCGGGTCGGGAGCGGTTCGCAGACCCAGTACTTC.

The V and J genes are TRBV7-9 and TRBJ2-5; 9 nucleotides agree with TRBD1. Germline CDR1 is SEHNR and CDR2 is FQNEAQ (reference sequence). The CDR3 is 15 residues long. J gave up 11 bases and V 4 bases, and 14 bases lay outside the gene matches. DNA for the CDR3: TGTGCCAGCAGCTCAACGGACAGGGGTCCCGGAGAGCAGTACTTC. This encodes CASSSTDRGPGEQYF.

This clonotype has only a few counts. CDR3 bases: TGCAGTGTTCCAATCGTCGGACTAGCGGGAGGGGGCTACGAGCAGTACTTC. It encodes CSVPIVGLAGGGYEQYF. This chain connects TRBV20-1 to TRBJ2-5, with TRBD2 identical over 15 bases. The better agreement between TRBJ2-7 and the DNA end casts doubt on the J call. This CDR3 comprises 17 residues. Germline CDR1 DFQATT, CDR2 SNEGSKA (reference sequence).

This chain joins TRBV4-2 and TRBJ2-5, with no clear D. Germline V gene data show CDR1 as LGHNA and CDR2 as YNFKEQ. The CDR3 is 13 amino acids. The V end was cut by 4 bases, the J end by 5 bases, with 11 bases between. Here the CDR3 DNA reads TGTGCCAGCAGCCCAGGTAATGGGGAGACCCAGTACTTC. Its translation is CASSPGNGETQYF.

In its sample, this clonotype was seen a few times. V usage is TRBV5-1 and J usage is TRBJ2-5; 7 bases match TRBD2. The J segment lost 0 bases and the V segment lost 6 bases, leaving 11 bases of the junction unmatched. Germline CDR1 SGHRS, CDR2 YFSETQ. This CDR3 is built from 16 residues. The CDR3 DNA follows: TGCGCCAGCACCAAAGGGGCGGGGGTGTACCAAGAGACCCAGTACTTC. Residues: CASTKGAGVYQETQYF. Based on the CDR3 plus reference TRBV5-1 and TRBJ2-5, the full variable domain is KAGVTQTPRYLIKTRGQQVTLSCSPISGHRSVSWYQQTPGQGLQFLFEYFSETQRNKGNFPGRFSGRQFSNSRSEMNVSTLELGDSALYLCASTKGAGVYQETQYFGPGTRLLVL.

The chain couples TRBV10-3 to TRBJ1-2; D gene unclear. Germline CDR1 ENHRY, CDR2 SYGVKD. Deletions cut 3 bases from V and 2 bases from J, with 16 bases between. CDR3 length: 16 amino acids. This chain's CDR3 is CAISETESKLNYGYTF. In DNA, the CDR3 is TGTGCCATCAGTGAAACAGAATCCAAGCTCAACTATGGCTACACCTTC.

This chain joins TRBV12-3 or TRBV12-4 and TRBJ2-2, with D unclear. The CDR3 length is 12 residues. V was trimmed by 5 bases and J by 4 bases, leaving 5 bases between them. CDR3 nucleotides: TGTGCCAGCAGTCTCCTCACCGGGGAGCTGTTTTTT. As protein: CASSLLTGELFF.

This clonotype has at least ten counts. The gene calls are TRBV4-3 and TRBJ2-1, with 11 bases that match TRBD2. The germline V gene has CDR1 LGHNA and CDR2 YSLEER. The junction had 11 bases not matched to a gene; V was cut back by 1 base and J by 6 bases. CDR3 length: 18 residues. The CDR3 loop is CASSQGQSLAGGGNEQFF. CDR3 DNA: TGCGCCAGCAGCCAAGGTCAATCGCTAGCGGGGGGAGGCAATGAGCAGTTCTTC.

CDR3 sequence: CASSYSNYYEQYF. The DNA of the CDR3 is TGTGCCAGCAGTTACTCGAATTACTACGAGCAGTACTTC. This rearrangement joins TRBV6-2 or TRBV6-3 to TRBJ2-7; D is unresolved. Germline V lookup: CDR1 MNHEY, CDR2 SVGEGT. The CDR3 spans 13 residues. V was cut by 0 bases and J by 3 bases, with 6 bases left in between.

The V and J genes are TRBV20-1 and TRBJ1-2, with 8 bases matching TRBD1. With 4 bases clipped from V and 4 bases from J, the junction kept 8 bases outside the gene matches. Germline V gene sequence: CDR1 DFQATT, CDR2 SNEGSKA (reference sequence). The CDR3 runs to 14 residues. The CDR3: CSATIGQGSYGYTF. The CDR3 nucleotides are TGCAGTGCTACAATTGGACAGGGAAGCTATGGCTACACCTTC.

The V call is TRBV12-3 or TRBV12-4, the J call TRBJ2-3; D is perhaps TRBD2 (6 bases). Trimming shortened V by 7 bases and J by 3 bases, and 14 bases separated the two germline ends. The CDR3 spans 14 residues. The CDR3 protein is CASTPGGRTDTQYF. The CDR3 DNA reads as TGTGCCAGCACGCCTGGGGGGAGAACAGATACGCAGTATTTT.

The V gene is TRBV24-1, the J gene TRBJ2-3, with D possibly being TRBD2 (5 bases). V was trimmed by 4 bases and J by 1 base, leaving 17 bases between them. Germline V gene data show CDR1 as KGHDR and CDR2 as SFDVKD. This CDR3 is built from 17 residues. CDR3 sequence reads: CATSDQRAERGTDTQYF. CDR3 nucleotides: TGTGCCACCAGTGACCAGAGAGCGGAAAGGGGCACAGATACGCAGTATTTT.

The rearrangement uses TRBV12-3 or TRBV12-4 and TRBJ2-3; 11 nucleotides agree with TRBD2. The trim removed 5 bases at V and 10 bases at J, leaving 8 bases unmatched. This CDR3 is built from 14 residues. This CDR3 is CASSQTSGASSQYF. The CDR3 DNA reads as TGTGCCAGCAGTCAGACTAGCGGGGCCTCCTCGCAGTATTTT.

The chain joins TRBV12-5 to TRBJ2-3; possible D gene TRBD1, 6 bases. This CDR3 spans 15 amino acids. CDR1 and CDR2 (germline): LGHNT, FRNRAP. V was cut by 3 bases and J by 0 bases, with 10 bases left in between. The CDR3 protein is CASGFRTASTDTQYF. Written as DNA, the CDR3 is TGTGCTAGTGGTTTTAGGACAGCTAGCACAGATACGCAGTATTTT.

This clonotype was observed a handful of times. The CDR3 protein is CASKGDTEAFF. The CDR3 coding sequence is TGTGCCAGCAAGGGCGACACTGAAGCTTTCTTT. The chain carries TRBV6-6 and TRBJ1-1; D is uncertain. V lost 7 bases and J 3 bases, leaving 6 bases between the germline ends. CDR3 length equals 11 residues. Per the germline V gene, CDR1 is MNHNY and CDR2 is SVGAGI (reference sequence).

This chain connects TRBV6-5 to TRBJ1-1; 10 nucleotides agree with TRBD1. The germline V gene encodes CDR1 MNHEY and CDR2 SVGAGI. The CDR3 consists of 14 residues. Losses at the gene ends were 3 bases for V and 4 bases for J; bases not matched to a gene: 2. The CDR3 coding sequence is TGTGCCAGCAGTTATGGGACAGGGGCCACTGAAGCTTTCTTT. Translation: CASSYGTGATEAFF.

This clonotype was recorded only once. The chain is built from TRBV28 and TRBJ2-3; a weak D match, TRBD2 (7 bases). The V end was cut by 10 bases, the J end by 6 bases, with 20 bases between. Germline V gene sequence: CDR1 MDHEN, CDR2 SYDVKM. CDR3 length: 14 residues. The CDR3 protein is CANAGAASGDTQYF. DNA for the CDR3: TGTGCCAACGCGGGGGCGGCTTCGGGCGATACGCAGTATTTT.

This clonotype was recorded a few times. The CDR3 loop reads CASSSRGISYNEQFF. CDR3 nucleotides: TGTGCCAGCAGCTCCAGGGGTATCTCCTACAATGAGCAGTTCTTC. This chain joins TRBV7-9 and TRBJ2-1; possible D gene TRBD1, 6 bases. Germline CDR1 reads SEHNR; CDR2 reads FQNEAQ (reference sequence). The CDR3 is 15 amino acids. Trimming left V 4 bases short and J 0 bases short, with 10 bases between. Full variable domain (rest looked up from reference TRBV7-9 and TRBJ2-1): DTGVSQNPRHKITKRGQNVTFRCDPISEHNRLYWYRQTLGQGPEFLTYFQNEAQLEKSRLLSDRFSAERPKGSFSTLEIQRTEQGDSAMYLCASSSRGISYNEQFFGPGTRLTVL.

The table lists this clonotype with many counts. This chain joins TRBV4-2 and TRBJ2-7; tentatively, D is TRBD2 (6 bases). Germline lookup yields CDR1 LGHNA and CDR2 YNFKEQ. The ends were cut back, 0 bases at V and 0 bases at J, with 9 bases in the middle. The CDR3 contains 15 residues. As DNA, the CDR3 is TGTGCCAGCAGCCAAGATGCGGGATACTCCTACGAGCAGTACTTC. It encodes CASSQDAGYSYEQYF.

The V gene is TRBV6-5, the J gene TRBJ2-6; 13 bases line up with TRBD2. From germline, CDR1 is MNHEY and CDR2 SVGAGI. With V trimmed by 8 bases and J by 0 bases, 1 base remained unmatched. This CDR3 has 16 residues. In DNA, the CDR3 is TGTGCCAGCGGGACTAGCGGGACCTCTGGGGCCAACGTCCTGACTTTC. It yields the protein CASGTSGTSGANVLTF.

This clonotype has just a few counts. The rearrangement joins TRBV6-2 or TRBV6-3 to TRBJ2-3, with D unclear. Germline assignment: CDR1 MNHEY and CDR2 SVGEGT. V was pared by 4 bases and J by 7 bases, with 3 bases between. The CDR3 has 10 amino acids. CDR3 bases: TGTGCCAGCAGTTCCTATACGCAGTATTTT. Encoded protein: CASSSYTQYF.

CDR3: CASSVAGNPYNEQFF. The CDR3 DNA reads TGTGCCAGCAGCGTAGCCGGAAACCCCTACAATGAGCAGTTCTTC. The V gene is TRBV9, the J gene TRBJ2-1; D gene unclear. Germline-derived CDR1 and CDR2 are SGDLS and YYNGEE. The CDR3 has 15 amino acids. The ends were cut back, 0 bases at V and 2 bases at J, with 9 bases in the middle.

About this clonotype itself: At one end, the junction sequence differs from germline, possibly due to a read error. V gene TRBV3-1 combines with J gene TRBJ2-5; D possibly corresponds to TRBD2 (6 bases). This CDR3 contains 14 residues. The germline CDR1 and CDR2 sequences are LGHDT and YNNKEL (reference sequence). The CDR3: CANSPGGVLETQYF. The CDR3 DNA follows: TGTGCCAACAGCCCAGGCGGGGTGCTGGAGACCCAGTACTTC.

The chain joins TRBV5-1 to TRBJ2-1; no clear D gene. CDR3 length equals 13 residues. The V end lost 4 bases, the J end lost 8 bases, and 13 bases lay between the germline ends. Germline CDR1 and CDR2: SGHRS and YFSETQ. The CDR3: CASSLDLLDEQFF. The CDR3 nucleotides are TGCGCCAGCAGCCTAGACCTGCTAGATGAGCAGTTCTTC.